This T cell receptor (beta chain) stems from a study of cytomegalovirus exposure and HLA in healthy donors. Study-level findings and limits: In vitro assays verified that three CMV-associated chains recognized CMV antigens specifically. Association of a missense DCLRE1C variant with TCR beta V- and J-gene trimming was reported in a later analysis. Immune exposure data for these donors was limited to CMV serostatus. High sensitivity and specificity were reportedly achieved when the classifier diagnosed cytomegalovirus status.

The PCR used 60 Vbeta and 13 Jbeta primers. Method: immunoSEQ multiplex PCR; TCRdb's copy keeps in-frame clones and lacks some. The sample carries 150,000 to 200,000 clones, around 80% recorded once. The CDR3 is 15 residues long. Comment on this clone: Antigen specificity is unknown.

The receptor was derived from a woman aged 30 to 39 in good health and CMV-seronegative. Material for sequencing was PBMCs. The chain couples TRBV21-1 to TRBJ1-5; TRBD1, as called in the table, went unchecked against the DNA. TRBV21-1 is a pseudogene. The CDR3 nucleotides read TGTGCCAGCAGCAAAGCGGGCAGGGGCAATCAGCCCCAGCATTTT. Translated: CASSKAGRGNQPQHF.